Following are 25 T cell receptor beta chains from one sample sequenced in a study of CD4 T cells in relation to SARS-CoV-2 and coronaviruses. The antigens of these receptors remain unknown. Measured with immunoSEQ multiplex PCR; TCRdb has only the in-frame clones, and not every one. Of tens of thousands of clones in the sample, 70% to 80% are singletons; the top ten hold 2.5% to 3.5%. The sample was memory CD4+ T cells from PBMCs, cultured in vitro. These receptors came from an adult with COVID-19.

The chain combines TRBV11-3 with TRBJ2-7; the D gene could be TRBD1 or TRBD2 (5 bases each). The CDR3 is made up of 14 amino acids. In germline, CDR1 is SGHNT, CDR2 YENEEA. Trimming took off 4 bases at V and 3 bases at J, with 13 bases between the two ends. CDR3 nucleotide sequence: TGTGCCAGCAGCTCAATTTGGGACGGCTACGAGCAGTACTTC. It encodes CASSSIWDGYEQYF. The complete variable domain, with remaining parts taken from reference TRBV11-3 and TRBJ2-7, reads EAGVVQSPRYKIIEKKQPVAFWCNPISGHNTLYWYLQNLGQGPELLIRYENEEAVDDSQLPKDRFSAERLKGVDSTLKIQPAELGDSAVYLCASSSIWDGYEQYFGPGTRLTVT.

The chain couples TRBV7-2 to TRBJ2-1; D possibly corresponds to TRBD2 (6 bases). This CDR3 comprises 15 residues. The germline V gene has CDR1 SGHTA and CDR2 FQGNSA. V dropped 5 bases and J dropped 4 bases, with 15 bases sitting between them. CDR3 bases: TGTGCCAGCAGCACCCTCCTGGGGAGGTACAATGAGCAGTTCTTC. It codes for CASSTLLGRYNEQFF.

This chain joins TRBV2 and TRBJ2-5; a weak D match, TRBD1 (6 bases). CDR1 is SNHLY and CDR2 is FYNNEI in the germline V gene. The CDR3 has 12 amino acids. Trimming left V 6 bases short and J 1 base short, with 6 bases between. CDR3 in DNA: TGTGCCAGCAGGGGGGCCCAAGAGACCCAGTACTTC. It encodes CASRGAQETQYF.

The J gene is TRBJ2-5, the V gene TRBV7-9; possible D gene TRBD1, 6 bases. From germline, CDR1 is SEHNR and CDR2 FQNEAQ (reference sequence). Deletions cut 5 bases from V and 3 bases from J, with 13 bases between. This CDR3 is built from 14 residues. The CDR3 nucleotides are TGTGCCAGCAGCCTCCAACAGGGAGAAGAGACCCAGTACTTC. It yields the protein CASSLQQGEETQYF.

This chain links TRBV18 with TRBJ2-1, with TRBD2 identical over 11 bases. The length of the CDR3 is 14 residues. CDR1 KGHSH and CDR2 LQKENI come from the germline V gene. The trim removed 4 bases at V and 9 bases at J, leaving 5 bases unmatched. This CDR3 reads CASSRASGRTEQFF. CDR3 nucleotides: TGTGCCAGCTCACGTGCTAGCGGGAGGACTGAGCAGTTCTTC. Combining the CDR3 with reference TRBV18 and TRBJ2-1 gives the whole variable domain NAGVMQNPRHLVRRRGQEARLRCSPMKGHSHVYWYRQLPEEGLKFMVYLQKENIIDESGMPKERFSAEFPKEGPSILRIQQVVRGDSAAYFCASSRASGRTEQFFGPGTRLTVL.

CDR3 residues: CASSLYTSGSGEQYF. The CDR3 DNA reads TGCGCCAGCAGCTTGTACACTAGCGGGTCTGGTGAGCAGTACTTC. The V gene is TRBV5-1, the J gene TRBJ2-7; 9 nucleotides line up with TRBD2. After removal of 1 base from V and 7 bases from J, the junction contained 9 bases not matched to a gene. The CDR3 has 15 amino acids. CDR1 SGHRS and CDR2 YFSETQ come from the germline V gene.

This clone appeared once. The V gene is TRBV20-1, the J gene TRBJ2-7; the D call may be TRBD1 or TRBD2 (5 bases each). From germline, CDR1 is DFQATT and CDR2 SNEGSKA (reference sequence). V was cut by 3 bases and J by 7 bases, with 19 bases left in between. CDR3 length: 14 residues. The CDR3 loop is CSASPRGAGYEQYF. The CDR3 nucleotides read TGCAGTGCTAGTCCACGGGGCGCGGGCTATGAGCAGTACTTC.

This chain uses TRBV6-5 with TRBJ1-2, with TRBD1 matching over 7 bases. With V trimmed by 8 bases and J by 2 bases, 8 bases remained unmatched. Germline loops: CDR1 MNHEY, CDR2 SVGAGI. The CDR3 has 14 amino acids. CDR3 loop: CASATGTDNYGYTF. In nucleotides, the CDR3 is TGTGCCAGCGCCACCGGGACAGACAACTATGGCTACACCTTC.

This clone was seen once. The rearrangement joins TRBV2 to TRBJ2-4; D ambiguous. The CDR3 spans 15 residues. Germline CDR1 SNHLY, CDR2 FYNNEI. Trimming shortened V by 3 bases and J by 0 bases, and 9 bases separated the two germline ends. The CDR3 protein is CASSEVGLAKNIQYF. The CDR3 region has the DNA TGTGCCAGCAGTGAGGTCGGATTAGCCAAAAACATTCAGTACTTC.

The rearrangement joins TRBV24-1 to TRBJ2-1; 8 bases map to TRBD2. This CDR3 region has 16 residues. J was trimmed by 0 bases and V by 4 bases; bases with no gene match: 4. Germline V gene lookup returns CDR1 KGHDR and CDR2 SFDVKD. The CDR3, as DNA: TGTGCCACCAGTGACCCTACTAGCGGCTCCTACAATGAGCAGTTCTTC. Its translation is CATSDPTSGSYNEQFF.

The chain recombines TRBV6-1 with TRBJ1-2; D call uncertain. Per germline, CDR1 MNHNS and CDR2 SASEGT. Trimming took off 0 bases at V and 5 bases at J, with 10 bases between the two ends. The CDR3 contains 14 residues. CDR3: CASSEAVWSYGYTF. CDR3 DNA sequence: TGTGCCAGCAGTGAAGCGGTGTGGTCTTATGGCTACACCTTC.

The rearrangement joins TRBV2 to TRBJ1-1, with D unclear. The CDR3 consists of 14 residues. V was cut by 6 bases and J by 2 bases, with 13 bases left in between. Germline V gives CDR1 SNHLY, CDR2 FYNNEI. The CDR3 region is CASRDPRENTEAFF. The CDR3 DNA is TGTGCCAGCAGGGACCCACGGGAAAACACTGAAGCTTTCTTT.

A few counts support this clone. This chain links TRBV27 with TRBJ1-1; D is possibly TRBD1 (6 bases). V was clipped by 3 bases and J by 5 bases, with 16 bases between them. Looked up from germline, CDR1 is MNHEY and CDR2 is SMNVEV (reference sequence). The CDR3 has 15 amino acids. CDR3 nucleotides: TGTGCCAGCAGTTTGGGAGGTGGGGGGCTAACTGAAGCTTTCTTT. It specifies CASSLGGGGLTEAFF.

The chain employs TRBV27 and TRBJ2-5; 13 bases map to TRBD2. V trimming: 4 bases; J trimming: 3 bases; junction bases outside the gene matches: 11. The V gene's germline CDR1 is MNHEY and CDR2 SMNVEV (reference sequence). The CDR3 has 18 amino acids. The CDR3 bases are TGTGCCAGCAGTTCCAGGACTAGCGGGAGAGCGAGTAAAGAGACCCAGTACTTC. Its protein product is CASSSRTSGRASKETQYF.

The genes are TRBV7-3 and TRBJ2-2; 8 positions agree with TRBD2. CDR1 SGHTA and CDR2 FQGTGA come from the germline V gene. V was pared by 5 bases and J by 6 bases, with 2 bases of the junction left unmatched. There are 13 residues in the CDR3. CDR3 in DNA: TGTGCCAGCAGCCAGGGACTAGCCGGGGAGCTGTTTTTT. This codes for CASSQGLAGELFF.

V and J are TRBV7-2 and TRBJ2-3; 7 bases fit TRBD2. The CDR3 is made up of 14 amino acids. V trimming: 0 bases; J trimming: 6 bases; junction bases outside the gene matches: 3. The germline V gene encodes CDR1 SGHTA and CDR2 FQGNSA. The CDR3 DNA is TGTGCCAGCAGCTTAGCTGGGAGGGATGATACGCAGTATTTT. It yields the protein CASSLAGRDDTQYF.

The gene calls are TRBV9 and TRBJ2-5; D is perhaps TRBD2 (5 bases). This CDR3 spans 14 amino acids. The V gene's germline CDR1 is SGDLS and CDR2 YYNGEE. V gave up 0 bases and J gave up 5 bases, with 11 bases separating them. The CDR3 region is CASSVGSGRETQYF. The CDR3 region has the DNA TGTGCCAGCAGCGTAGGGTCGGGAAGGGAGACCCAGTACTTC.

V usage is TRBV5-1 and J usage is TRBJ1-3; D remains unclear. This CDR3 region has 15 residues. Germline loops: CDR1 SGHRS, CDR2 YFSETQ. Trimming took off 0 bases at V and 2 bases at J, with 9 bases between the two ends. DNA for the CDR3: TGCGCCAGCAGCTTGGGGGCCGCTACTGGAAACACCATATATTTT. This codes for CASSLGAATGNTIYF.

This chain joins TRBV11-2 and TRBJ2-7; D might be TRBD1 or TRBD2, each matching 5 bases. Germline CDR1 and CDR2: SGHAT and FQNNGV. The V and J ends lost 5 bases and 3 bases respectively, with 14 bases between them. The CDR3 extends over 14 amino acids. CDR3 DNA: TGTGCCAGCAGCCCCGGGACCAAGCTCTACGAGCAGTACTTC. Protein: CASSPGTKLYEQYF.

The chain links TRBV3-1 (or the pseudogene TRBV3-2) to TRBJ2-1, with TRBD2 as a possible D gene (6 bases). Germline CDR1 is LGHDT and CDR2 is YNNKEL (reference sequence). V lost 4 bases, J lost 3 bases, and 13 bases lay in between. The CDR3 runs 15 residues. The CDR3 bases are TGTGCCAGCAGCCTTAGCGGAAGAAGCTACAATGAGCAGTTCTTC. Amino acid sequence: CASSLSGRSYNEQFF.

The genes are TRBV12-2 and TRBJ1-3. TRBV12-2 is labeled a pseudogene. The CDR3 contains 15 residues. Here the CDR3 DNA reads TGTGCAAGTCGCAACGACCGCCACTCTGGAAACACCATATATTTT. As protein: CASRNDRHSGNTIYF.

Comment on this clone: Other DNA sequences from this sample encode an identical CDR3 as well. Here the CDR3 reads CASSLVATNTGELFF. The CDR3, as DNA: TGCGCCAGCAGCTTGGTAGCGACAAACACCGGGGAGCTGTTTTTT. V usage is TRBV5-1 and J usage is TRBJ2-2; the D gene is possibly TRBD2 (5 bases). There are 15 residues in the CDR3. The germline V gene encodes CDR1 SGHRS and CDR2 YFSETQ. V was shortened by 0 bases and J by 2 bases, with 8 bases between the two germline ends.

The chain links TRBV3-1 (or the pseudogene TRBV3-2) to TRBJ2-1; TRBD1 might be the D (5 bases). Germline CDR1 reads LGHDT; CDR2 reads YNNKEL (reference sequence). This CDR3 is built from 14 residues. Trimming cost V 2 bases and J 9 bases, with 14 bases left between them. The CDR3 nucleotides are TGTGCCAGCAGCCAATCTAGGGGCCCAGGTGAGCAGTTCTTC. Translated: CASSQSRGPGEQFF.

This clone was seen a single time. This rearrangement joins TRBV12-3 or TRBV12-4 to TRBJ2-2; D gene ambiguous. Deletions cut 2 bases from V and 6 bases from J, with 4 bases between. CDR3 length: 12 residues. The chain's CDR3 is CASSLLPGELFF. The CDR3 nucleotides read TGTGCCAGCAGTTTATTGCCCGGGGAGCTGTTTTTT.

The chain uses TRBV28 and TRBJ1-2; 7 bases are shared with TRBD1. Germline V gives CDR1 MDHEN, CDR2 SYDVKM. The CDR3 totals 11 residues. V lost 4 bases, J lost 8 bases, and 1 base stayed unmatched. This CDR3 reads CASSYRGGYTF. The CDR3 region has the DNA TGTGCCAGCAGTTACAGGGGAGGCTACACCTTC.